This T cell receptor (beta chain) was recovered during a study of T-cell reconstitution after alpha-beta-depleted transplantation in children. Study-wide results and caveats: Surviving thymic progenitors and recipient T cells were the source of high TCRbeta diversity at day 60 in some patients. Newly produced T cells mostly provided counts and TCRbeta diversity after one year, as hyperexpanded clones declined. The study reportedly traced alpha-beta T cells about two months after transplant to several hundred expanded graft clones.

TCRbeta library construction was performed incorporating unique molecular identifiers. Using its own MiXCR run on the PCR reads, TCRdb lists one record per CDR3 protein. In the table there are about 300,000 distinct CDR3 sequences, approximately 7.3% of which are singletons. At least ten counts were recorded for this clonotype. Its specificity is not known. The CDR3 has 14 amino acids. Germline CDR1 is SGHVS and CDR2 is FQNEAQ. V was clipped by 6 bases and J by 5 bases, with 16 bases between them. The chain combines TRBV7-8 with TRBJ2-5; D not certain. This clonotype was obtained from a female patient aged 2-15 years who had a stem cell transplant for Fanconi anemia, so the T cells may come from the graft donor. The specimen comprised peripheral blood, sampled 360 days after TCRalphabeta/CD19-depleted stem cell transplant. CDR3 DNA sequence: TGTGCCAGCAGACTTCGAGGAAGGTTGGAGACCCAGTACTTC. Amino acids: CASRLRGRLETQYF.